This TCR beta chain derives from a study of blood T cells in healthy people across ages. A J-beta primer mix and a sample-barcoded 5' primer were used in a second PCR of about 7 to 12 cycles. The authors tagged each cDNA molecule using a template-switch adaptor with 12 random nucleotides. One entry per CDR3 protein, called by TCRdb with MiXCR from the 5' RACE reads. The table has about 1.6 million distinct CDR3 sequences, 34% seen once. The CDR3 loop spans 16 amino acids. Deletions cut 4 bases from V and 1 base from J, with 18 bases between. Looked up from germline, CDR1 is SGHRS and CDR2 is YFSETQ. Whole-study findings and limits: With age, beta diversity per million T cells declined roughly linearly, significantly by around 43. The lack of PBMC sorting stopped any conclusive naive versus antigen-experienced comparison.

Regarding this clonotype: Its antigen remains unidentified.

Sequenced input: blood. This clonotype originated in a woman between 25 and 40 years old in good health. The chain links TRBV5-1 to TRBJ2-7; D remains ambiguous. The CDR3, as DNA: TGCGCCAGCAGCAACCCCGACCGATTTGATTCCTACGAGCAGTACTTC. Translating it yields CASSNPDRFDSYEQYF.